Included here is one T cell receptor beta chain sequence, with context. Its specificity is not known. Each patient came to thyroid surgery without any prior treatment (of any kind). The sample originates from a study of metastatic and nonmetastatic thyroid tumors. This CDR3 has 13 residues. The V gene lost 0 bases and the J gene lost 5 bases, with 8 bases spanning the gap. Germline V gene data show CDR1 as SGHKS and CDR2 as YYEKEE (reference sequence). Points from the study as a whole: Malignant thyroid tumors reportedly exceeded benign nodules significantly in TCR beta diversity, with the difference appearing in blood and tumor.

Per the study methods: Between-group CDR3 differences, defined by clinicopathological status, yielded a distant-metastasis classifier for papillary thyroid cancer. Through MiXCR, TCRdb re-clonotyped the PCR reads. The V and J calls shown here were made by TCRdb, not taken from the authors' results. The table has 2,500 to 3,000 clones, about 25% seen once. The sequence was collected from a male donor with papillary thyroid cancer or a benign thyroid nodule (not recorded which). Some clones in this sample may be carry-over from other donors' samples. The specimen sequenced was adjacent normal tissue. V is TRBV5-5 and J is TRBJ1-1; no reliable D call. CDR3 DNA: TGTGCCAGCAGCTTGGACGTCGGAACTGAAGCTTTCTTT. This codes for CASSLDVGTEAFF.